Presented here are 11 T cell receptor beta chains from one specimen sequenced in a study of blood T cell repertoires in COVID-19. Only in-frame clones appear in the TCRdb table, and some are missing; sequencing was by immunoSEQ multiplex PCR. The repertoire consists of roughly 230,000 clones, with around 85% occurring once and the leading ten covering around 5.5%. Sequencing input: peripheral blood. The receptors shown here come from a man aged 45 to 65 with COVID-19, enrolled during active disease.

The rearrangement links TRBV24-1 to TRBJ2-7; 7 bases match TRBD1. The CDR3 consists of 13 residues. Germline CDR1 reads KGHDR; CDR2 reads SFDVKD. The V and J ends lost 2 bases and 7 bases, in that order; junction bases with no gene match: 4. CDR3 bases: TGTGCCACCAGTGATTCGACAGGGATGGAGCAGTACTTC. Its translation: CATSDSTGMEQYF.

The J gene is TRBJ2-2, the V gene TRBV5-1, with D possibly being TRBD2 (6 bases). Trimming cost V 5 bases and J 2 bases, with 16 bases left between them. This CDR3 is 16 amino acids long. Germline V gives CDR1 SGHRS, CDR2 YFSETQ. The CDR3 region is CASRADGGRNTGELFF. CDR3 bases: TGCGCCAGCAGAGCCGACGGGGGACGTAACACCGGGGAGCTGTTTTTT.

The chain's CDR3 is CASSLVGDRGYEQYF. DNA for the CDR3: TGCGCCAGCAGCTTAGTAGGGGACAGGGGCTACGAGCAGTACTTC. The rearrangement links TRBV5-1 to TRBJ2-7; TRBD1 matches 10 bases. The junction had 5 bases not matched to a gene; V was cut back by 2 bases and J by 3 bases. The CDR3 has 15 amino acids. CDR1 SGHRS and CDR2 YFSETQ come from the germline V gene.

The gene calls are TRBV4-1 and TRBJ2-1, with 7 bases aligning to TRBD1. Germline CDR1 reads MGHRA; CDR2 reads YSYEKL. This CDR3 comprises 14 residues. Trimming at V came to 3 bases and at J to 4 bases, leaving 3 bases not matched to a gene. Written as DNA, the CDR3 is TGCGCCAGCAGCCACCAGACAGGGTACAATGAGCAGTTCTTC. Translating gives CASSHQTGYNEQFF.

This sequence joins TRBV4-2 and TRBJ2-2; 13 nucleotides match TRBD2. Per germline, CDR1 LGHNA and CDR2 YNFKEQ. After removal of 3 bases from V and 4 bases from J, the junction contained 5 bases not matched to a gene. The CDR3 is 17 residues long. CDR3 DNA sequence: TGTGCCAGCAGCCAGGGTACTAGCGGGGGGGGCACCGGGGAGCTGTTTTTT. It translates to CASSQGTSGGGTGELFF.

The chain is built from TRBV7-9 and TRBJ1-5; D perhaps matches TRBD1 (5 bases). This CDR3 has 13 amino acids. Germline assignment: CDR1 SEHNR and CDR2 FQNEAQ (reference sequence). Trimming shortened V by 2 bases and J by 4 bases, and 6 bases separated the two germline ends. For the CDR3, the DNA is TGTGCCAGCAGCTTAAGACAGAATCAGCCCCAGCATTTT. Protein: CASSLRQNQPQHF.

The chain joins TRBV19 to TRBJ1-2; D may be TRBD1 (6 bases). Trimming shortened V by 3 bases and J by 4 bases, and 12 bases separated the two germline ends. The CDR3 has 14 residues. The germline gives CDR1 LNHDA, CDR2 SQIVND (reference sequence). CDR3 DNA sequence: TGTGCCAGTAGTATCTCGCAGGGGACCTATGGCTACACCTTC. This encodes CASSISQGTYGYTF.

This chain uses TRBV2 with TRBJ2-5; 7 bases agree with TRBD1. The CDR3 runs to 14 residues. Germline V gene data show CDR1 as SNHLY and CDR2 as FYNNEI. Trimming removed 5 bases from V and 2 bases from J; junction bases left unmatched: 5. CDR3 amino acids: CASSWDSSQETQYF. In DNA, the CDR3 is TGTGCCAGCAGTTGGGACAGTTCACAAGAGACCCAGTACTTC.

The genes are TRBV7-3 and TRBJ1-2; 9 bases are a match to TRBD1. The CDR3 is 14 amino acids. The J segment lost 8 bases and the V segment lost 5 bases, leaving 9 bases of the junction unmatched. Germline CDR1 and CDR2: SGHTA and FQGTGA. The CDR3 DNA follows: TGTGCCAGCAGCCTAGGTGGACAGGGGTCAGGCTACACCTTC. Translated, it gives CASSLGGQGSGYTF. The variable domain in full, completed from reference TRBV7-3 and TRBJ1-2, reads GAGVSQTPSNKVTEKGKYVELRCDPISGHTALYWYRQSLGQGPEFLIYFQGTGAADDSGLPNDRFFAVRPEGSVSTLKIQRTERGDSAVYLCASSLGGQGSGYTFGSGTRLTVV.

Points on this clone: The junction shows a germline mismatch at one end, possibly a read error. The chain recombines TRBV7-7 with TRBJ2-1; D not resolved. The CDR3 extends over 13 amino acids. Germline V gene lookup returns CDR1 SSHAT and CDR2 FNYEAQ (reference sequence). CDR3 DNA: TGTGCTAGCAGCCCCGGGTTCTACAATGAGCAGTTCTTC. This gives the protein CASSPGFYNEQFF.

The genes are TRBV3-1 (or the pseudogene TRBV3-2) and TRBJ2-5; a possible D gene is TRBD1 (6 bases). The germline gives CDR1 LGHDT, CDR2 YNNKEL (reference sequence). This CDR3 is built from 15 residues. V was cut by 4 bases and J by 5 bases, with 17 bases left in between. CDR3 in DNA: TGTGCCAGCAGCCCATCGCAGGGGCATAGGGAGACCCAGTACTTC. Translating gives CASSPSQGHRETQYF.